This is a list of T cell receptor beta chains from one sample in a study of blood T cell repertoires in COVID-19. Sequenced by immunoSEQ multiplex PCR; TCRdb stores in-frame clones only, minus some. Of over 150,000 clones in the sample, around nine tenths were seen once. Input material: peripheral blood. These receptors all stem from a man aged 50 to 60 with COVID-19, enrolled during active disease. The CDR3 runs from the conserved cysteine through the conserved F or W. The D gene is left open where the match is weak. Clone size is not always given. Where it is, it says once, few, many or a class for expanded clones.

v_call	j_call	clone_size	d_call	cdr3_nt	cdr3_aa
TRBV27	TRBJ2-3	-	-	TGTGCCAGCAGTCCCGCAACTAGCCTAATTCCCACAGATACGCAGTATTTT	CASSPATSLIPTDTQYF
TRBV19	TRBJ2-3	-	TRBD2	TGTGCCAGTAGTCGGGGGACTGGGGGGGGCACAGATACGCAGTATTTT	CASSRGTGGGTDTQYF
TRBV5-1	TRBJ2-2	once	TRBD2	TGCGCCAGCAGCTGGGATACTATAGCGGGAGCCGGGGAGCTGTTTTTT	CASSWDTIAGAGELFF
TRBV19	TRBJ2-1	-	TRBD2	TGTGCCAGTAGTACGGGACTAGCGGGGGGACAAAACTACAATGAGCAGTTCTTC	CASSTGLAGGQNYNEQFF
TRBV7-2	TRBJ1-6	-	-	TGTGCCAGCAGCTTAAAAGGAGAGCATTCACCCCTCCACTTT	CASSLKGEHSPLHF
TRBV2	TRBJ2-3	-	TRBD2	TGTGCCAGCAACCAGCGGGGGGGAACAGATACGCAGTATTTT	CASNQRGGTDTQYF
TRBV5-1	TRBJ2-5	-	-	TGCGCCAGCAGCCGGACTCAAGAGACCCAGTACTTC	CASSRTQETQYF
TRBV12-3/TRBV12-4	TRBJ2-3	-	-	TGTGCCAGCAGTTTGGAGGACACAGATACGCAGTATTTT	CASSLEDTDTQYF
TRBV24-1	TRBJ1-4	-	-	TGTGCCACCAGTCAGGGTTGTCAACTTGGTAATGAAAAACTGTTTTTT	CATSQGCQLGNEKLFF
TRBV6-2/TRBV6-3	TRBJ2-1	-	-	TGTGCCAGCAGTTACTCGAGTACCTATGAGCAGTTCTTC	CASSYSSTYEQFF
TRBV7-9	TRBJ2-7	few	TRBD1	TGTGCCAGCAGCTCCCGACAGGGGTTGCTGTGGGAGCAGTACTTC	CASSSRQGLLWEQYF
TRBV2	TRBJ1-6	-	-	TGTGCCAGCAGTGAGATGGGTTCGGGTAATTCACCCCTCCACTTT	CASSEMGSGNSPLHF
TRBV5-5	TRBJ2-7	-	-	TGTGCCAGCAGCTTCAACTGGGACTCCGGGGGATACGAGCAGTACTTC	CASSFNWDSGGYEQYF